These T cell receptor beta chains were read from a single sample in a study of cytomegalovirus exposure and HLA in healthy donors. The method was immunoSEQ multiplex PCR; TCRdb's version includes in-frame clones alone and lacks a portion of them. The sample consists of fewer than 110,000 clones, roughly 80% of them appearing once. Sample: PBMCs. The receptor source for this set is a man aged 30-40 years in good health and CMV-seronegative. Each CDR3 is given with its conserved first and last residue. The D gene is left open where the match is weak. For some rows the clone size is stated as once, few or many, or as a class when expanded; others skip it.

TRBD2	NA	TRBV4-1	TRBJ2-6	CASSRRLAGGPGTGANVLTF	TGCGCCAGCAGCCGAAGACTAGCGGGGGGGCCGGGTACTGGGGCCAACGTCCTGACTTTC
NA	once	TRBV11-1	TRBJ2-7	CASSSIDGGAYEQYF	TGTGCCAGCAGCTCGATAGACGGCGGGGCCTACGAGCAGTACTTC
NA	few	TRBV10-1	TRBJ2-3	CATNPDTQYF	TGCGCCACTAATCCCGATACGCAGTATTTT
TRBD2	few	TRBV4-2	TRBJ2-7	CASSQDNPGGAAEQYF	TGTGCCAGCAGCCAAGATAACCCGGGGGGAGCTGCCGAGCAGTACTTC
TRBD2	NA	TRBV4-2	TRBJ2-3	CASSQDSGGLGGTDTQYF	TGTGCCAGCAGCCAAGATAGCGGGGGCCTGGGGGGAACAGATACGCAGTATTTT
TRBD1	NA	TRBV4-1	TRBJ1-2	CASTRTGDSHGYTF	TGCGCCAGCACACGGACAGGGGACTCGCATGGCTACACCTTC
NA	few	TRBV29-1	TRBJ1-2	CSGGVRDSGYGYTF	TGCAGCGGGGGGGTAAGGGACTCGGGCTATGGCTACACCTTC
NA	NA	TRBV30	TRBJ1-5	CAWKSSGVRGSNQPQHF	TGTGCCTGGAAGAGTTCTGGGGTTCGAGGGAGCAATCAGCCCCAGCATTTT
NA	few	TRBV11-3	TRBJ2-1	CASSSNGGTYNEQFF	TGTGCCAGCAGCTCGAATGGCGGGACCTACAATGAGCAGTTCTTC
NA	NA	TRBV11-2	TRBJ2-7	CASSPGTGHYEQYF	TGTGCCAGCAGCCCCGGGACGGGACACTACGAGCAGTACTTC
TRBD2	NA	TRBV2	TRBJ2-2	CASSEALAGSTGELFF	TGTGCCAGCAGTGAAGCACTAGCGGGAAGCACCGGGGAGCTGTTTTTT
NA	NA	TRBV5-6	TRBJ2-7	CASSSGGRTYEQYF	TGTGCCAGCAGCTCGGGGGGCCGCACCTACGAGCAGTACTTC
TRBD1	NA	TRBV7-9	TRBJ1-1	CASSLATGSEAFF	TGTGCCAGCAGCTTAGCGACAGGGTCTGAAGCTTTCTTT
NA	NA	TRBV19	TRBJ2-7	CASKGGRLYEQYF	TGTGCCAGTAAGGGGGGGCGTCTATACGAGCAGTACTTC
NA	NA	TRBV29-1	TRBJ1-2	CSVLTEYGYTF	TGCAGCGTTCTGACTGAGTATGGCTACACCTTC
NA	NA	TRBV19	TRBJ2-7	CASSITGSYEQYF	TGTGCCAGTAGTATCACAGGGTCCTACGAGCAGTACTTC
NA	NA	TRBV28	TRBJ2-3	CASSPVPTDTQYF	TGTGCCAGCAGTCCTGTCCCCACAGATACGCAGTATTTT
TRBD1	NA	TRBV5-1	TRBJ2-7	CASSIDRGLDEQYF	TGCGCCAGCAGCATCGACAGGGGGCTGGACGAGCAGTACTTC
TRBD1	NA	TRBV4-2	TRBJ2-5	CASSHPGTGEETQYF	TGTGCCAGCAGCCATCCCGGGACAGGGGAGGAGACCCAGTACTTC
TRBD2	NA	TRBV6-1	TRBJ2-1	CASSKTSAEQFF	TGTGCCAGCAGTAAAACTAGCGCCGAGCAGTTCTTC
NA	few	TRBV27	TRBJ2-7	CASGRGGTESYEQYF	TGTGCCAGCGGACGGGGGGGGACAGAGTCCTACGAGCAGTACTTC
TRBD1	few	TRBV6-5	TRBJ1-1	CASTPFPGQFTEAFF	TGTGCCAGCACCCCTTTCCCGGGACAGTTCACTGAAGCTTTCTTT
TRBD2	NA	TRBV4-2	TRBJ2-7	CASSQALAGASEQYF	TGTGCCAGCAGCCAAGCATTAGCGGGGGCAAGCGAGCAGTACTTC
NA	few	TRBV4-1	TRBJ1-2	CASSQQTRGNYGYTF	TGCGCCAGCAGCCAGCAAACCCGGGGTAACTATGGCTACACCTTC
TRBD1	few	TRBV6-5	TRBJ1-1	CASRTGGGTEAFF	TGTGCCAGCAGAACAGGGGGGGGGACTGAAGCTTTCTTT
TRBD1	few	TRBV29-1	TRBJ2-2	CSSGAGGNTGELFF	TGCAGCTCCGGCGCAGGGGGGAACACCGGGGAGCTGTTTTTT
TRBD1	few	TRBV6-1	TRBJ1-2	CASSPDPGGYGYTF	TGTGCCAGCAGTCCCGACCCAGGGGGCTATGGCTACACCTTC
TRBD1	NA	TRBV9	TRBJ2-5	CASSVRGGLGETQYF	TGTGCCAGCAGCGTTCGAGGGGGCCTCGGAGAGACCCAGTACTTC
TRBD2	many	TRBV7-9	TRBJ2-7	CASSSRGGRAYEQYF	TGTGCCAGCAGTTCTCGGGGGGGGAGGGCCTACGAGCAGTACTTC
TRBD1	NA	TRBV29-1	TRBJ1-2	CSVDKQGARVAATF	TGCAGCGTTGATAAGCAGGGGGCGCGGGTAGCGGCTACCTTC
TRBD1	NA	TRBV13	TRBJ1-2	CASSFGTGSGYGYTF	TGTGCCAGCAGCTTCGGGACAGGGTCGGGCTATGGCTACACCTTC
TRBD1	NA	TRBV30	TRBJ1-5	CAWSTGVGSLQPQHF	TGTGCCTGGAGTACAGGGGTAGGGTCCCTTCAGCCCCAGCATTTT
NA	NA	TRBV30	TRBJ2-2	CAWSDYRAGELFF	TGTGCCTGGAGTGACTACAGGGCCGGGGAGCTGTTTTTT
TRBD1	NA	TRBV12-5	TRBJ2-7	CASGLQGVRSYEQYF	TGTGCTAGTGGTTTGCAGGGGGTGCGATCCTACGAGCAGTACTTC
TRBD1	few	TRBV6-1	TRBJ2-7	CASRLQGAQDEQYF	TGTGCCAGCAGATTACAGGGGGCGCAGGACGAGCAGTACTTC
TRBD1	NA	TRBV5-1	TRBJ2-1	CASSPPGGLSYNEQFF	TGCGCCAGCAGCCCGCCAGGGGGTCTTTCCTACAATGAGCAGTTCTTC
TRBD2	NA	TRBV11-2	TRBJ2-6	CASSFAGGVLTF	TGTGCCAGCAGCTTTGCGGGGGGCGTCCTGACTTTC
NA	NA	TRBV29-1	TRBJ1-1	CSATVRSGWPEAFF	TGCAGCGCAACGGTCCGATCGGGGTGGCCTGAAGCTTTCTTT
TRBD1	NA	TRBV19	TRBJ1-2	CASSTKQGLSYGYTF	TGTGCCAGTAGTACCAAACAGGGGCTTAGTTATGGCTACACCTTC
NA	few	TRBV6-5	TRBJ2-7	CASSLGGARYEQYF	TGTGCCAGCAGTTTAGGGGGGGCGCGCTACGAGCAGTACTTC
TRBD2	NA	TRBV7-9	TRBJ2-3	CASSLGPGLAGTDTQYF	TGTGCCAGCAGCTTAGGTCCAGGACTAGCGGGGACAGATACGCAGTATTTT
NA	NA	TRBV5-1	TRBJ2-2	CASSLAVTGELFF	TGCGCCAGCAGCTTGGCTGTCACCGGGGAGCTGTTTTTT
NA	once	TRBV18	TRBJ1-5	CASSSRGGNQPQHF	TGTGCCAGCTCATCCAGGGGAGGCAATCAGCCCCAGCATTTT
NA	NA	TRBV7-8	TRBJ2-3	CASSLARRGRTGITDTQYF	TGTGCCAGCAGCTTAGCGCGGCGGGGGCGGACAGGGATCACAGATACGCAGTATTTT
NA	NA	TRBV5-6	TRBJ2-4	CASSITGTWSVRIQYF	TGTGCCAGCAGCATCACCGGGACATGGTCCGTCCGCATTCAGTACTTC
NA	NA	TRBV28	TRBJ2-7	CASRTGTGSSYEQYF	TGTGCCAGCAGGACCGGGACTGGGAGCTCCTACGAGCAGTACTTC
TRBD2	NA	TRBV18	TRBJ2-1	CASSPLGLAGGEQFF	TGTGCCAGCTCACCATTGGGACTAGCGGGGGGAGAGCAGTTCTTC
TRBD2	NA	TRBV5-1	TRBJ2-1	CASRPGGAGPQGFF	TGCGCCAGCAGACCTGGTGGAGCGGGGCCTCAAGGTTTCTTC